This T cell receptor (beta chain) was recorded in a study of Tregs in tolerant kidney transplant recipients. Broader study findings: Tolerant patients' donor-specific Tregs expanded beyond overall Tregs, suggesting antigen-driven growth.

Sequencing was performed with immunoSEQ multiplex PCR; in TCRdb, only in-frame clones are kept and a portion is missing. This sample has about 73,000 clones, with around 93% found just once. Concerning this clone itself: The antigen is undetermined.

The CDR3 length is 15 residues. V was clipped by 3 bases and J by 3 bases, with 14 bases between them. Germline V gene data show CDR1 as SGHTA and CDR2 as FQGNSA. Sequences were derived from Tregs from blood, sampled before the transplant. The sequence derives from a human donor who received a combined kidney and bone marrow transplant. The J gene is TRBJ2-5, the V gene TRBV7-2; D might be TRBD1 (6 bases). The CDR3 DNA reads TGTGCCAGCAGCTTTCAAGTGGACAGAGAAGAGACCCAGTACTTC. Amino acids: CASSFQVDREETQYF.